These 28 T cell receptor beta chains were all obtained from the same sample, sequenced in a study of T cell repertoires in cytomegalovirus infection. TCRdb redid the calling of the reads with MiXCR, one entry per CDR3 protein. Of fewer than 900,000 distinct CDR3 sequences in the sample, 25% to 35% were seen once. The antigens for these receptors are not known. The specimen was cultured CD8+ T cells from PBMCs, collected from culture after CMV antigen stimulation. The origin of the receptors is a human donor in good health (CMV status not recorded). Some clones in this sample may be carry-over from other donors' samples.

This clonotype was counted a few times. The chain links TRBV12-3 or TRBV12-4 to TRBJ2-1; possibly TRBD1 for D (6 bases). The V gene lost 5 bases and the J gene lost 8 bases, with 7 bases spanning the gap. The CDR3 consists of 11 residues. CDR3: CASSNRDEQFF. In DNA, the CDR3 is TGTGCCAGCAGTAACAGGGATGAGCAGTTCTTC.

This clonotype turned up a few times. V usage is TRBV7-6 and J usage is TRBJ1-2; D gene unclear. The CDR3 has 11 amino acids. Trimming took off 5 bases at V and 10 bases at J, with 11 bases between the two ends. CDR1 and CDR2 (germline): SGHVS, FNYEAQ. This CDR3 is CASSKGSDYTF. CDR3 sequence (DNA): TGTGCCAGCAGCAAAGGGAGTGACTACACCTTC. Filled out from reference TRBV7-6 and TRBJ1-2, the complete variable domain reads GAGVSQSPRYKVTKRGQDVALRCDPISGHVSLYWYRQALGQGPEFLTYFNYEAQQDKSGLPNDRFSAERPEGSISTLTIQRTEQRDSAMYRCASSKGSDYTFGSGTRLTVV.

This clonotype was observed a few times. The rearrangement links TRBV10-3 to TRBJ1-4, with D hard to call. V was pared by 6 bases and J by 3 bases, with 5 bases between. The CDR3 length is 12 residues. Germline CDR1 reads ENHRY; CDR2 reads SYGVKD. The CDR3 reads CAIREANEKLFF. The CDR3 DNA reads TGTGCCATCAGAGAGGCTAATGAAAAACTGTTTTTT.

This clonotype was picked up a small number of times. The chain employs TRBV10-3 and TRBJ2-6, with 13 bases matching TRBD2. Germline V lookup: CDR1 ENHRY, CDR2 SYGVKD. This CDR3 is 20 amino acids long. The V gene end was trimmed by 7 bases and the J gene end by 0 bases; junction bases not matched to a gene: 12. Here the CDR3 DNA reads TGTGCCATCAAAGCGACTAGCGGGGGGCCGCAGTCCTCTGGGGCCAACGTCCTGACTTTC. It is translated as CAIKATSGGPQSSGANVLTF.

This clonotype has more than one count but fewer than ten. The V call is TRBV7-2, the J call TRBJ2-2, with D uncertain. The V gene lost 1 base and the J gene lost 4 bases, with 7 bases spanning the gap. From germline, CDR1 is SGHTA and CDR2 FQGNSA. This CDR3 spans 14 amino acids. This CDR3 reads CASSLEAFTGELFF. The CDR3 DNA reads TGTGCCAGCAGCTTAGAGGCTTTCACCGGGGAGCTGTTTTTT.

This clonotype was counted only a few times. The chain has TRBV12-3 or TRBV12-4 and TRBJ1-2, with 7 bases lining up with TRBD1. With V trimmed by 5 bases and J by 3 bases, 6 bases remained unmatched. This CDR3 has 14 residues. The CDR3 is CASSPTGKDYGYTF. The CDR3 coding sequence is TGTGCCAGCAGTCCGACAGGGAAGGACTATGGCTACACCTTC.

At least ten counts were recorded for this clonotype. The chain employs TRBV7-8 and TRBJ1-1; no definite D call. Germline lookup yields CDR1 SGHVS and CDR2 FQNEAQ. The CDR3 loop spans 13 amino acids. Trimming left V 1 base short and J 12 bases short, with 15 bases between. The CDR3 nucleotides are TGTGCCAGCAGCTTAGAAGGGCGTCTGGAAACTTTCTTT. It specifies CASSLEGRLETFF.

The rearrangement links TRBV14 to TRBJ2-1, with no clear D. V dropped 2 bases and J dropped 8 bases, with 10 bases sitting between them. There are 13 residues in the CDR3. The germline gives CDR1 SGHDN, CDR2 FVKESK. This chain's CDR3 is CASSQPPSDEQFF. The CDR3, as DNA: TGTGCCAGCAGCCAACCCCCGAGCGATGAGCAGTTCTTC. The variable domain in full, completed from reference TRBV14 and TRBJ2-1, reads EAGVTQFPSHSVIEKGQTVTLRCDPISGHDNLYWYRRVMGKEIKFLLHFVKESKQDESGMPNNRFLAERTGGTYSTLKVQPAELEDSGVYFCASSQPPSDEQFFGPGTRLTVL.

V usage is TRBV10-3 and J usage is TRBJ1-1; no clear D. The V gene's germline CDR1 is ENHRY and CDR2 SYGVKD. The V gene lost 6 bases and the J gene lost 1 base, with 9 bases spanning the gap. The length of the CDR3 is 13 residues. CDR3 protein: CAIRHRTNTEAFF. The CDR3 DNA sequence: TGTGCCATCAGACACAGAACGAACACTGAAGCTTTCTTT.

This clonotype was observed many times. This chain joins TRBV7-8 and TRBJ1-5, with 9 bases identical to TRBD1. V lost 3 bases and J lost 0; bases outside the gene matches: 9. The CDR3 spans 18 residues. CDR1 is SGHVS, CDR2 FQNEAQ, per germline. The CDR3 is CASSFKDRGTYSNQPQHF. CDR3 DNA: TGTGCCAGCAGCTTCAAGGACAGGGGCACATATAGCAATCAGCCCCAGCATTTT.

This clonotype was seen only a few times. This chain uses TRBV7-6 with TRBJ2-1, with 10 bases that match TRBD2. Per germline, CDR1 SGHVS and CDR2 FNYEAQ. Trimming took 5 bases from V and 7 from J; bases not matched to a gene: 14. The CDR3 is 17 amino acids. The DNA of the CDR3 is TGTGCCAGCAGCCTAACTCCACTAGCGGGGTTTGGGAATGAGCAGTTCTTC. Translated: CASSLTPLAGFGNEQFF.

This chain uses TRBV7-9 with TRBJ2-2; D may be TRBD2 (7 bases). The length of the CDR3 is 16 residues. Germline CDR1 SEHNR, CDR2 FQNEAQ (reference sequence). V gave up 1 base and J gave up 6 bases, with 15 bases separating them. The CDR3, as DNA: TGTGCCAGCAGCTTAGTTGCGGGGGCGGCCTCCGGGGAGCTGTTTTTT. It is translated as CASSLVAGAASGELFF.

The sample holds a few counts of this clonotype. The CDR3 sequence is CASSASGTSSEQFF. In nucleotides, the CDR3 is TGTGCCAGCAGCGCCTCGGGGACTTCTAGTGAGCAGTTCTTC. The chain is built from TRBV7-9 and TRBJ2-1; D is possibly TRBD2 (6 bases). The CDR3 has 14 residues. The V end was cut by 5 bases, the J end by 9 bases, with 17 bases between. Germline V gives CDR1 SEHNR, CDR2 FQNEAQ (reference sequence).

This rearrangement joins TRBV6-6 to TRBJ1-5; D uncertain. The V gene's germline CDR1 is MNHNY and CDR2 SVGAGI (reference sequence). The CDR3 length is 14 residues. Trimming pared 6 bases from V and 0 bases from J, leaving 9 bases between. This CDR3 reads CASRFMDSNQPQHF. The CDR3 nucleotides read TGTGCCAGCAGATTTATGGATAGCAATCAGCCCCAGCATTTT.

This clonotype was seen more than once but under ten times. This chain connects TRBV6-2 or TRBV6-3 to TRBJ2-5, with D unclear. Germline V gives CDR1 MNHEY, CDR2 SVGEGT. V shed 5 bases and J shed 7 bases, with 17 bases lying between them. The CDR3 is made up of 14 amino acids. The CDR3 sequence is CASSPRRERRTQYF. CDR3 DNA: TGTGCCAGCAGTCCTCGACGAGAACGGCGGACCCAGTACTTC.

This chain joins TRBV19 and TRBJ1-1; 9 bases fit TRBD1. The trim removed 0 bases at V and 0 bases at J, leaving 11 bases unmatched. The CDR3 sequence is 19 residues long. From germline, CDR1 is LNHDA and CDR2 SQIVND (reference sequence). In DNA form, the CDR3 reads TGTGCCAGTAGTATAGATCCCGGGGACAGGGTACCGCTGAACACTGAAGCTTTCTTT. Encoded protein: CASSIDPGDRVPLNTEAFF.

The CDR3 region is CASSPRGGRDEQYV. Written as DNA, the CDR3 is TGTGCCAGCAGTCCCCGAGGGGGACGGGACGAGCAGTACGTC. J is TRBJ2-7 and V is TRBV27, with TRBD1 as a possible D gene (6 bases). CDR1 is MNHEY and CDR2 is SMNVEV in the germline V gene (reference sequence). V was clipped by 5 bases and J by 5 bases, with 16 bases between them. The CDR3 extends over 14 amino acids.

Written as DNA, the CDR3 is TGTGCCAGCAGTTTGACAGGGTTTAACTATGGCTACACCTTC. It encodes CASSLTGFNYGYTF. The genes are TRBV27 and TRBJ1-2; 7 bases fit TRBD1. Germline CDR1 is MNHEY and CDR2 is SMNVEV (reference sequence). V was clipped by 3 bases and J by 1 base; unmatched bases: 2. CDR3 length: 14 residues.

The rearrangement joins TRBV6-2 or TRBV6-3 to TRBJ2-7; 7 positions agree with TRBD1. Trimming removed 8 bases from V and 5 bases from J; junction bases left unmatched: 6. Germline lookup yields CDR1 MNHEY and CDR2 SVGEGT. This CDR3 spans 12 amino acids. The CDR3 DNA reads as TGTGCCAGCGTGACAGGGCTTGACGAGCAGTACTTC. It yields the protein CASVTGLDEQYF.

This clonotype showed up just a few times. The chain is built from TRBV7-2 and TRBJ2-5; no reliable D call. Trimming shortened V by 5 bases and J by 3 bases, and 10 bases separated the two germline ends. The germline V gene has CDR1 SGHTA and CDR2 FQGNSA. The CDR3 length is 13 residues. This CDR3 reads CASSPPVKETQYF. DNA for the CDR3: TGTGCCAGCAGCCCGCCCGTAAAAGAGACCCAGTACTTC.

This clonotype was counted between two and nine times. The V call is TRBV12-3 or TRBV12-4, the J call TRBJ1-1; TRBD1 might be the D (5 bases). Trimming shortened V by 3 bases and J by 6 bases, and 14 bases separated the two germline ends. CDR3 length: 14 residues. CDR3 sequence: CASSLATGRPEAFF. The CDR3 DNA reads as TGTGCCAGCAGTTTGGCCACAGGCCGGCCTGAAGCTTTCTTT.

The chain joins TRBV11-2 to TRBJ2-5; 8 positions agree with TRBD2. This CDR3 is built from 15 residues. CDR1 is SGHAT and CDR2 is FQNNGV in the germline V gene. Trimming took 1 base from V and 5 from J; bases not matched to a gene: 6. CDR3 residues: CASSLGALAEETQYF. In DNA form, the CDR3 reads TGTGCCAGCAGCTTAGGTGCACTAGCGGAGGAGACCCAGTACTTC.

The genes are TRBV6-2 or TRBV6-3 and TRBJ1-2; D may be TRBD1 (5 bases). V was trimmed by 0 bases and J by 7 bases, leaving 9 bases between them. The germline CDR1 and CDR2 sequences are MNHEY and SVGEGT. This CDR3 is 13 amino acids long. The CDR3 nucleotides are TGTGCCAGCAGTTACTCCAGGGTATCTGGCTACACCTTC. It yields the protein CASSYSRVSGYTF.

The chain links TRBV10-1 to TRBJ2-7, with 7 bases aligning to TRBD1. CDR3 length equals 14 residues. CDR1 and CDR2 (germline): WNHNN, SYGVQD (reference sequence). Trimming cost V 5 bases and J 3 bases; bases outside gene matches: 7. CDR3 bases: TGCGCCAGCAGTCATAAGACAGGGAGCTACGAGCAGTACTTC. Encoded protein: CASSHKTGSYEQYF.

This clonotype was counted only a few times. The rearrangement joins TRBV27 to TRBJ2-3; D is unresolved. CDR3 length: 14 amino acids. Germline CDR1 is MNHEY and CDR2 is SMNVEV (reference sequence). Trimming cost V 2 bases and J 2 bases, with 8 bases left between them. CDR3 nucleotides: TGTGCCAGCAGTTTAAATGGGCCCACAGATACGCAGTATTTT. It is translated as CASSLNGPTDTQYF.

This chain uses TRBV20-1 with TRBJ2-7; tentatively, D is TRBD1 (6 bases). The CDR3 is made up of 13 amino acids. V gave up 1 base and J gave up 3 bases, with 10 bases separating them. From germline, CDR1 is DFQATT and CDR2 SNEGSKA (reference sequence). The CDR3 loop is CSARADRNYEQYV. For the CDR3, the DNA is TGCAGTGCTAGAGCAGACAGGAACTACGAGCAGTACGTC.

This rearrangement joins TRBV2 to TRBJ1-5; D is uncertain. Germline loops: CDR1 SNHLY, CDR2 FYNNEI. This CDR3 contains 14 residues. The V gene lost 2 bases and the J gene lost 5 bases, with 10 bases spanning the gap. The CDR3 coding sequence is TGTGCCAGCAGTGAACTACCGGAGGATCAGCCCCAGCATTTT. Its translation is CASSELPEDQPQHF.

A few counts support this clonotype. V and J are TRBV6-1 and TRBJ2-5, with TRBD2 matching over 7 bases. The germline V gene encodes CDR1 MNHNS and CDR2 SASEGT. The CDR3 contains 15 residues. The junction had 11 bases not matched to a gene; V was cut back by 8 bases and J by 2 bases. CDR3 nucleotides: TGTGCCAGCCTAGCGAGCCGGGACTATCAAGAGACCCAGTACTTC. It encodes CASLASRDYQETQYF.